These 8 T cell receptor beta chains share one sample of origin, sequenced in a study of regulatory T cells in long-lasting Graves disease. Both iRepertoire HTBI primers and Arm-PCR of CDR3 regions were used to build the TCR beta libraries. TCRdb redid the calling of the multiplex PCR reads with MiXCR, one entry per CDR3 protein. Among approximately 690,000 distinct CDR3 sequences listed, 25% to 35% were seen once. Sample time point: persistent/refractory GD, antithyroid drugs over 5 years with positive TRAb. With RNA extracted from PBMCs as input, the TCR library was made. The starting material was peripheral blood mononuclear cells (PBMCs), obtained when the disease was refractory, from a patient treated with antithyroid drugs. These receptors all come from a female donor with Graves disease.

V usage is TRBV7-3 and J usage is TRBJ2-7; D remains ambiguous. This CDR3 has 16 residues. Germline values: CDR1 SGHTA, CDR2 FQGTGA. V was shortened by 5 bases and J by 0 bases, with 17 bases between the two germline ends. The CDR3 DNA reads TGTGCCAGCAGCCTACACCCCTACGGGCCCTCCTACGAGCAGTACTTC. This encodes CASSLHPYGPSYEQYF.

The gene calls are TRBV7-3 and TRBJ2-3; weak D call: TRBD2 (5 bases). Germline CDR1 and CDR2: SGHTA and FQGTGA. V shed 3 bases and J shed 1 base, with 14 bases lying between them. The CDR3 is made up of 16 amino acids. CDR3 protein: CASSLGLATGTDTQYF. The CDR3 nucleotides are TGTGCCAGCAGCTTGGGTCTAGCTACTGGCACAGATACGCAGTATTTT.

The chain employs TRBV2 and TRBJ2-2, with 8 bases that match TRBD1. The CDR3 loop spans 15 amino acids. CDR1 SNHLY and CDR2 FYNNEI come from the germline V gene. J was trimmed by 4 bases and V by 6 bases; bases with no gene match: 7. The CDR3 DNA is TGTGCCAGCAGGGACAGGGTCGGGGGCACCGGGGAGCTGTTTTTT. This codes for CASRDRVGGTGELFF. Based on the CDR3 plus reference TRBV2 and TRBJ2-2, the full variable domain is EPEVTQTPSHQVTQMGQEVILRCVPISNHLYFYWYRQILGQKVEFLVSFYNNEISEKSEIFDDQFSVERPDGSNFTLKIRSTKLEDSAMYFCASRDRVGGTGELFFGEGSRLTVL.

The rearrangement links TRBV30 to TRBJ1-2; 7 bases match TRBD1. V trimming: 3 bases; J trimming: 6 bases; junction bases outside the gene matches: 7. The CDR3 totals 13 residues. Germline V lookup: CDR1 GTSNPN, CDR2 SVGIG (reference sequence). The CDR3 region has the DNA TGTGCCTGGAGGGGACAGTTAATGAATGGCTACACCTTC. Translating gives CAWRGQLMNGYTF. The full variable domain, in which reference TRBV30 and TRBJ1-2 provide the parts outside the CDR3, is SQTIHQWPATLVQPVGSPLSLECTVEGTSNPNLYWYRQAAGRGLQLLFYSVGIGQISSEVPQNLSASRPQDRQFILSSKKLLLSDSGFYLCAWRGQLMNGYTFGSGTRLTVV.

A few counts support this clonotype. The chain employs TRBV27 and TRBJ1-6; D uncertain. There are 15 residues in the CDR3. Germline lookup yields CDR1 MNHEY and CDR2 SMNVEV (reference sequence). V was pared by 0 bases and J by 7 bases, with 10 bases between. In DNA form, the CDR3 reads TGTGCCAGCAGTTTATCGCTGGCGGGCAATTCACCCCTCCACTTT. Translating gives CASSLSLAGNSPLHF.

Only one count was recorded for this clonotype. The rearrangement joins TRBV28 to TRBJ2-3; 8 nucleotides agree with TRBD1. This CDR3 contains 13 residues. J gave up 8 bases and V 8 bases, and 9 bases lay outside the gene matches. Germline V gives CDR1 MDHEN, CDR2 SYDVKM. CDR3 in amino acids: CASHDSQGGTQYF. The CDR3 coding sequence is TGTGCCAGCCACGACTCACAGGGGGGTACGCAGTATTTT.

This clonotype was counted once. The chain employs TRBV11-2 and TRBJ1-5, with D maybe TRBD1 (6 bases). Per the germline V gene, CDR1 is SGHAT and CDR2 is FQNNGV. The CDR3 spans 15 residues. V was trimmed by 5 bases and J by 2 bases, leaving 13 bases between them. The CDR3 region is CASSQTGMRNQPQHF. CDR3 sequence (DNA): TGTGCCAGCAGCCAAACAGGGATGCGCAATCAGCCCCAGCATTTT. Combining the CDR3 with reference TRBV11-2 and TRBJ1-5 gives the whole variable domain EAGVAQSPRYKIIEKRQSVAFWCNPISGHATLYWYQQILGQGPKLLIQFQNNGVVDDSQLPKDRFSAERLKGVDSTLKIQPAKLEDSAVYLCASSQTGMRNQPQHFGDGTRLSIL.

The CDR3 loop is CASSPRKRDGYTF. The DNA for the CDR3 is TGTGCCAGTAGTCCCCGAAAGAGAGATGGCTACACCTTC. This chain uses TRBV19 with TRBJ1-2, with no clear D. In germline, CDR1 is LNHDA, CDR2 SQIVND (reference sequence). V was cut by 5 bases and J by 6 bases, with 13 bases left in between. This CDR3 is built from 13 residues.